This entry lists 18 T cell receptor beta chains sequenced from one sample in a study of blood T cells in healthy people across ages (dated by TCRdb to the mid-2010s). The library was built by means of 5' RACE. Reads for this sample came from an Illumina HiSeq 2500. A second roughly 7 to 12 cycle PCR used a sample-barcoded 5' primer and a J-beta primer mix. Clones were called with MiXCR by TCRdb after fastp trimmed the public reads at Q25, and only in-frame beta chains were retained. When rows share a CDR3 protein, they turn into one entry using the most common DNA and genes. In all, the sample holds some 640,000 distinct CDR3 sequences, and 45% to 50% of those were seen once. Roughly a third of the sample goes to the ten largest clones. The sequencing sample was made of blood. These receptor sequences come from a woman aged 60 to 75 in good health.

The genes are TRBV14 and TRBJ2-3; maybe TRBD2 (5 bases). The germline V gene has CDR1 SGHDN and CDR2 FVKESK. Trimming removed 2 bases at V and 3 bases at J, with 6 bases between. CDR3 length: 13 amino acids. CDR3 in DNA: TGTGCCAGCAGCCAAAGACTAACAGATACGCAGTATTTT. Protein product: CASSQRLTDTQYF.

V is TRBV3-1 and J is TRBJ2-5, with unresolved D. CDR1 is LGHDT and CDR2 is YNNKEL in the germline V gene (reference sequence). V lost 0 bases, J lost 1 base, and 18 bases lay in between. This CDR3 has 18 residues. The CDR3 DNA follows: TGTGCCAGCAGCCAAGAATGGGTGATCGCGGAGAGCCAAGAGACCCAGTACTTC. Translation gives CASSQEWVIAESQETQYF.

Here the CDR3 DNA reads TGTGCCAGCAGTGCAGCAGGAGGGGGCTATGGCTACACCTTC. Residues: CASSAAGGGYGYTF. The rearrangement uses TRBV6-1 and TRBJ1-2; tentative D call: TRBD1 (6 bases). CDR3 length: 14 amino acids. Trimming shortened V by 4 bases and J by 4 bases, and 13 bases separated the two germline ends. The V gene's germline CDR1 is MNHNS and CDR2 SASEGT.

The rearrangement links TRBV7-9 to TRBJ1-1; D is undetermined. V dropped 5 bases and J dropped 1 base, with 11 bases sitting between them. Per the germline V gene, CDR1 is SEHNR and CDR2 is FQNEAQ (reference sequence). The CDR3 length is 14 residues. CDR3 protein: CASSPILQNTEAFF. The CDR3 DNA follows: TGTGCCAGCAGCCCAATCCTCCAGAACACTGAAGCTTTCTTT.

Worth noting for this clonotype: At one end the junction does not follow the germline gene, possibly because of a read error. The chain links TRBV6-2 or TRBV6-3 to TRBJ2-3, with 13 positions matching TRBD2. The CDR3 consists of 19 residues. Germline CDR1 MNHEY, CDR2 SVGEGT. The CDR3, as DNA: TGTGTCAGCAGTTACCCAACTAGCGGGAGGGCCGGGGGCACAGATACGCAGTATTTT. Translation gives CVSSYPTSGRAGGTDTQYF.

The CDR3 sequence is CAISESQPYTGELFF. CDR3 coding DNA: TGTGCCATCAGTGAGTCTCAGCCTTACACCGGGGAGCTGTTTTTT. The chain combines TRBV10-3 with TRBJ2-2; D not resolved. Between the trimmed V and J ends, which lost 0 bases and 3 bases, there was a span of 8 bases. The CDR3 totals 15 residues. CDR1 and CDR2 (germline): ENHRY, SYGVKD.

V gene TRBV10-3 combines with J gene TRBJ1-1; D remains ambiguous. Germline lookup yields CDR1 ENHRY and CDR2 SYGVKD. V shed 4 bases and J shed 1 base, with 4 bases lying between them. There are 12 residues in the CDR3. The CDR3 nucleotides read TGTGCCATCAGTGGACAGAACACTGAAGCTTTCTTT. The encoded protein is CAISGQNTEAFF.

The V and J genes are TRBV5-6 and TRBJ1-1; 8 bases line up with TRBD1. The length of the CDR3 is 13 residues. Germline V gene lookup returns CDR1 SGHDT and CDR2 YYEEEE. V shed 4 bases and J 7 bases; nucleotides not matched to a gene: 6. The chain's CDR3 is CASSRTGKDEAFF. The CDR3 region has the DNA TGTGCCAGCAGCAGGACAGGGAAAGATGAAGCTTTCTTT.

Ten or more counts support this clonotype. The rearrangement links TRBV28 to TRBJ2-7, with a possible D match to TRBD2 (6 bases). V dropped 6 bases and J dropped 4 bases, with 7 bases sitting between them. CDR3 length: 11 residues. Germline CDR1 reads MDHEN; CDR2 reads SYDVKM. The CDR3 region is CASRGTYEQYF. As DNA, the CDR3 is TGTGCCAGCAGGGGGACTTACGAGCAGTACTTC.

This clonotype has only a few counts. V and J are TRBV19 and TRBJ2-7; 7 bases are a match to TRBD1. The junction had 7 bases not matched to a gene; V was cut back by 3 bases and J by 5 bases. The CDR3 totals 14 residues. CDR1 and CDR2 from the germline V gene are LNHDA and SQIVND (reference sequence). The CDR3 spells CASSITDDRDEQYF. Here the CDR3 DNA reads TGTGCCAGTAGTATCACAGACGACAGGGACGAGCAGTACTTC.

This clonotype was counted ten times or more. The chain uses TRBV5-1 and TRBJ2-3; a weak D match, TRBD1 (6 bases). Trimming cost V 6 bases and J 2 bases, with 13 bases left between them. CDR1 is SGHRS and CDR2 is YFSETQ in the germline V gene. The CDR3 totals 14 residues. The CDR3 sequence is CASTAQGPTDTQYF. In DNA, the CDR3 is TGCGCCAGCACCGCACAGGGTCCCACAGATACGCAGTATTTT. Full variable domain (missing parts from reference TRBV5-1 and TRBJ2-3): KAGVTQTPRYLIKTRGQQVTLSCSPISGHRSVSWYQQTPGQGLQFLFEYFSETQRNKGNFPGRFSGRQFSNSRSEMNVSTLELGDSALYLCASTAQGPTDTQYFGPGTRLTVL.

This clonotype was found many times. The rearrangement uses TRBV29-1 and TRBJ2-7; 9 bases align to TRBD1. The germline V gene has CDR1 SQVTM and CDR2 ANQGSEA. CDR3 length: 15 residues. V trimming: 5 bases; J trimming: 4 bases; junction bases outside the gene matches: 12. In DNA, the CDR3 is TGCAGCGTTAATTATGGGGACAGGGCGGGTTACGAGCAGTACTTC. Translating it yields CSVNYGDRAGYEQYF.

Points on this clonotype: This may stem from a read error, because a much larger clone lies one nucleotide away. The V and J genes are TRBV27 and TRBJ2-7; perhaps D is TRBD1 or TRBD2 (5 bases each). Trimming pared 2 bases from V and 9 bases from J, leaving 8 bases between. Germline-derived CDR1 and CDR2 are MNHEY and SMNVEV (reference sequence). The CDR3 consists of 11 residues. As DNA, the CDR3 is TGTGCCAGCAGTTTAGGGGACGTGCAGTACTTC. Protein product: CASSLGDVQYF.

The chain carries TRBV20-1 and TRBJ2-1; 7 bases map to TRBD1. The CDR3 is 13 residues long. Losses at the gene ends were 6 bases for V and 5 bases for J; bases not matched to a gene: 7. Germline values: CDR1 DFQATT, CDR2 SNEGSKA (reference sequence). The CDR3 is CSAKGDSNNEQFF. In DNA form, the CDR3 reads TGCAGTGCCAAGGGGGACAGCAACAATGAGCAGTTCTTC.

This clonotype showed up just once. The chain links TRBV20-1 to TRBJ1-4; TRBD1 is a possible D gene (5 bases). CDR3 length: 15 amino acids. The germline V gene encodes CDR1 DFQATT and CDR2 SNEGSKA (reference sequence). Trimming shortened V by 0 bases and J by 7 bases, and 15 bases separated the two germline ends. This CDR3 reads CSARDPRGASEKLFF. The CDR3 DNA is TGCAGTGCTAGAGATCCGAGGGGCGCGAGTGAAAAACTGTTTTTT.

This clonotype was counted a few times. The chain recombines TRBV20-1 with TRBJ2-7; tentative D call: TRBD2 (5 bases). This CDR3 region has 15 residues. Trimming took 1 base from V and 2 from J, leaving 15 bases between them. Germline CDR1 is DFQATT and CDR2 is SNEGSKA (reference sequence). The CDR3 DNA sequence: TGCAGTGCTAGAGCTCGGGATAGCAGTGCCTACGAGCAGTACTTC. It yields the protein CSARARDSSAYEQYF.

The chain joins TRBV27 to TRBJ2-1; 8 bases align to TRBD2. The CDR3 covers 15 residues. Germline lookup yields CDR1 MNHEY and CDR2 SMNVEV (reference sequence). The trim removed 6 bases at V and 9 bases at J, leaving 13 bases unmatched. CDR3 sequence reads: CASRRTSGSIPEQFF. CDR3 nucleotides: TGTGCCAGCAGGAGAACGAGCGGGAGTATTCCTGAGCAGTTCTTC.

Many counts were recorded for this clonotype. The rearrangement links TRBV12-3 or TRBV12-4 to TRBJ1-2; D uncertain. With 1 base removed from V and 7 bases from J, the gap between germline ends came to 16 bases. The CDR3 is made up of 15 amino acids. The chain's CDR3 is CASSLGITRWFGYTF. The CDR3 DNA sequence: TGTGCCAGCAGTTTAGGGATTACACGCTGGTTTGGCTACACCTTC.